This T cell receptor beta chain derives from a study of blood T cells in healthy people across ages. Overall study results and limits: Unsorted PBMCs prevented conclusive naive versus antigen-experienced comparison.

Next came a second PCR, run for roughly 6 to 11 cycles, which used a sample-barcoded 5' primer along with a J-beta primer mix. Every individual sample yielded 2.5 million or more paired-end reads (each containing CDR3). Via MiXCR, TCRdb re-called the 5' RACE reads, giving one row per CDR3 protein. The table shows around 990,000 distinct CDR3 sequences, with 20% to 25% occurring only once. As for this clonotype: No antigen is known for it.

Ranging in age from about 6 to 100, the donors were healthy Caucasian individuals from Russia. The same data also contributed to another study, on T cells of mothers and their children. That source reports: Related mother-child pairs showed slightly, non-significantly higher overlap than unrelated pairs.

This TCR was sampled from a girl aged 2-15 years in good health. Sequencing was performed on blood.

CDR3 in amino acids: CASSLTESYNEQFF. CDR3 DNA sequence: TGTGCCAGCAGTCTGACCGAATCCTACAATGAGCAGTTCTTC. V and J are TRBV14 and TRBJ2-1; D gene uncertain. The germline V gene has CDR1 SGHDN and CDR2 FVKESK. The CDR3 runs to 14 residues. V was clipped by 6 bases and J by 1 base, with 10 bases between them.